What follows are 14 T cell receptor beta chains derived from one specimen sequenced in a study of blood T cell repertoires in COVID-19. Data came from immunoSEQ multiplex PCR; TCRdb stores just in-frame clones and leaves some out. Here the sample spans under 300,000 clones, more than 70% being singletons. Source material: peripheral blood. The receptors originated from a woman between 40 and 50 years old who had recovered from COVID-19.

The chain joins TRBV6-5 to TRBJ2-7, with 7 positions matching TRBD2. The V and J ends lost 10 bases and 2 bases, in that order; junction bases with no gene match: 11. CDR3 length: 14 residues. From germline, CDR1 is MNHEY and CDR2 SVGAGI. This CDR3 is CAIQPKSGTYEQYF. For the CDR3, the DNA is TGTGCCATCCAGCCTAAGAGCGGGACCTACGAGCAGTACTTC.

The J gene is TRBJ1-4, the V gene TRBV7-2, with 7 positions matching TRBD1. The CDR3 contains 14 residues. V shed 5 bases, J shed 8 bases, and the junction held 8 bases outside the gene matches. The germline CDR1 and CDR2 sequences are SGHTA and FQGNSA. Written as DNA, the CDR3 is TGTGCCAGCAGCATACCAGGGGGGCGGGAAAAACTGTTTTTT. Translation gives CASSIPGGREKLFF.

The chain has TRBV4-3 and TRBJ2-4; no clear D gene. Germline values: CDR1 LGHNA, CDR2 YSLEER. The CDR3 covers 16 residues. V lost 0 bases, J lost 0 bases, and 9 bases lay in between. DNA of the CDR3: TGCGCCAGCAGCCAAGATTTAGCTCTAGCCAAAAACATTCAGTACTTC. This translates into CASSQDLALAKNIQYF.

V usage is TRBV7-2 and J usage is TRBJ2-7; 9 positions agree with TRBD1. The CDR3 is 16 amino acids. Trimming at V came to 5 bases and at J to 1 base, leaving 9 bases not matched to a gene. Germline loops: CDR1 SGHTA, CDR2 FQGNSA. The CDR3 DNA sequence: TGTGCCAGCAGCACCCCTGGGACAGGGCGTTCCTACGAGCAGTACTTC. Amino acid sequence: CASSTPGTGRSYEQYF. The variable domain in full, with the rest retrieved from reference TRBV7-2 and TRBJ2-7, is GAGVSQSPSNKVTEKGKDVELRCDPISGHTALYWYRQSLGQGLEFLIYFQGNSAPDKSGLPSDRFSAERTGGSVSTLTIQRTQQEDSAVYLCASSTPGTGRSYEQYFGPGTRLTVT.

The rearrangement links TRBV7-2 to TRBJ2-4, with 9 nucleotides matching TRBD2. The CDR3 totals 14 residues. Trimming took 2 bases from V and 7 from J; bases not matched to a gene: 3. Germline loops: CDR1 SGHTA, CDR2 FQGNSA. The CDR3 DNA sequence: TGTGCCAGCAGCTTAAGCGGGGGGAGGAACATTCAGTACTTC. Translation: CASSLSGGRNIQYF.

The chain recombines TRBV4-1 with TRBJ2-7, with D maybe TRBD2 (7 bases). The CDR3 sequence is 18 residues long. Germline V gene sequence: CDR1 MGHRA, CDR2 YSYEKL. The V end was cut by 0 bases, the J end by 6 bases, with 24 bases between. CDR3 nucleotides: TGCGCCAGCAGCCAAGATTCCCCCTTGGGGGGGCGCCTTTCCGAGCAGTACTTC. Amino acids: CASSQDSPLGGRLSEQYF.

The chain combines TRBV10-3 with TRBJ2-3; TRBD1 aligns across 7 bases. The junction had 13 bases not matched to a gene; V was cut back by 5 bases and J by 2 bases. Germline CDR1 is ENHRY and CDR2 is SYGVKD. The CDR3 contains 17 residues. Here the CDR3 DNA reads TGTGCCATCAGTCCGATAGGGCCAGGGGGAATCACAGATACGCAGTATTTT. Protein: CAISPIGPGGITDTQYF.

J is TRBJ2-1 and V is TRBV6-1; D might be TRBD2 (6 bases). This CDR3 has 14 residues. CDR1 is MNHNS, CDR2 SASEGT, per germline. V was shortened by 1 base and J by 9 bases, with 13 bases between the two germline ends. This chain's CDR3 is CASSEVGLQGEQFF. The CDR3 DNA is TGTGCCAGCAGTGAAGTGGGACTTCAGGGTGAGCAGTTCTTC.

This clone was recorded a few times. The V and J genes are TRBV4-3 and TRBJ2-3; D may be TRBD2 (6 bases). Germline V gene lookup returns CDR1 LGHNA and CDR2 YSLEER. The ends were cut back, 1 base at V and 4 bases at J, with 12 bases in the middle. The CDR3 is 15 amino acids. The CDR3 sequence: CASSQAIGGPDTQYF. CDR3 in DNA: TGCGCCAGCAGCCAAGCGATCGGGGGTCCAGATACGCAGTATTTT.

V usage is TRBV28 and J usage is TRBJ2-1; D remains ambiguous. The germline V gene encodes CDR1 MDHEN and CDR2 SYDVKM. The CDR3 consists of 13 residues. V lost 6 bases to trimming and J lost 3 bases, with 9 bases between them. The CDR3 sequence: CASRVNNYNEQFF. In DNA form, the CDR3 reads TGTGCCAGCAGGGTCAACAACTACAATGAGCAGTTCTTC.

The rearrangement joins TRBV19 to TRBJ1-1; D gene uncertain. Looked up from germline, CDR1 is LNHDA and CDR2 is SQIVND (reference sequence). This CDR3 contains 13 residues. Deletions cut 5 bases from V and 3 bases from J, with 10 bases between. CDR3: CASSHAVHTEAFF. CDR3 bases: TGTGCCAGTAGTCACGCAGTCCACACTGAAGCTTTCTTT. Using reference TRBV19 and TRBJ1-1 for the parts outside the CDR3, the full variable domain is DGGITQSPKYLFRKEGQNVTLSCEQNLNHDAMYWYRQDPGQGLRLIYYSQIVNDFQKGDIAEGYSVSREKKESFPLTVTSAQKNPTAFYLCASSHAVHTEAFFGQGTRLTVV.

The J gene is TRBJ2-1, the V gene TRBV4-3, with 13 bases lining up with TRBD2. The germline V gene encodes CDR1 LGHNA and CDR2 YSLEER. The CDR3 length is 20 residues. V shed 0 bases and J 6 bases; nucleotides not matched to a gene: 14. The CDR3 loop reads CASSQDSRGRTSGSPNEQFF. CDR3 nucleotides: TGCGCCAGCAGCCAAGATAGCAGGGGCCGGACTAGCGGGAGCCCCAATGAGCAGTTCTTC.

This clone was picked up a small number of times. V usage is TRBV7-2 and J usage is TRBJ1-3; 9 nucleotides agree with TRBD1. Germline V gives CDR1 SGHTA, CDR2 FQGNSA. After removal of 4 bases from V and 2 bases from J, the junction contained 6 bases not matched to a gene. The CDR3 covers 16 residues. The CDR3 DNA sequence: TGTGCCAGCAGCTCCGGGACAGGGAAACCTGGAAACACCATATATTTT. Amino acids: CASSSGTGKPGNTIYF.

The chain carries TRBV19 and TRBJ2-1; TRBD1 matches 7 bases. The trim removed 5 bases at V and 8 bases at J, leaving 12 bases unmatched. The CDR3 covers 15 residues. In germline, CDR1 is LNHDA, CDR2 SQIVND (reference sequence). As DNA, the CDR3 is TGTGCCAGTAGTTTCGGGACAGCGACTAAATATGAGCAGTTCTTC. Its protein is CASSFGTATKYEQFF.